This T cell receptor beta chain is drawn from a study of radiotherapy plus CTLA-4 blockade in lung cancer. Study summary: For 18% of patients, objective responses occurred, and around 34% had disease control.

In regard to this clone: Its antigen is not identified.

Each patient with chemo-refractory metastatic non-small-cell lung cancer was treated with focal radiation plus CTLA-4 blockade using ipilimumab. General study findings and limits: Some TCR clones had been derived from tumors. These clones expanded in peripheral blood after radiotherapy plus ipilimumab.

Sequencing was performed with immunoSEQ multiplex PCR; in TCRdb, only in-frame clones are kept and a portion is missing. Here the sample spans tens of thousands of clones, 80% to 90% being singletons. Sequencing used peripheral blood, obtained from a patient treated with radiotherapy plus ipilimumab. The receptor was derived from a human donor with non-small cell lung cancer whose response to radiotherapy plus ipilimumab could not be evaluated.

CDR3: CASSLAGIEQYF. CDR3 DNA: TGTGCCAGCAGCTTGGCAGGGATCGAGCAGTACTTC. This chain uses TRBV7-9 with TRBJ2-7; D perhaps matches TRBD1 (5 bases). Germline V gene lookup returns CDR1 SEHNR and CDR2 FQNEAQ (reference sequence). The CDR3 spans 12 residues. V lost 3 bases and J lost 6, with 9 bases in between.